This passage covers 14 T cell receptor beta chains from one sample sequenced in a study of B cell selection in AIRE deficiency. Using immunoSEQ multiplex PCR, the repertoire was profiled, and TCRdb retains in-frame clones only, with some absent. The sample holds about 18,000 clones; 93% are singletons and the top ten take about 0.9%. Regulatory T cells were sorted as CD4+CD25hiCD127low/negative cells. Sequencing was carried out using CD4+CD25+ Tregs sorted from PBMCs. The source is a human donor in good health.

The V gene is TRBV6-5, the J gene TRBJ2-7, with a weak D call TRBD1 (6 bases). CDR3 size: 14 residues. V was shortened by 4 bases and J by 3 bases, with 13 bases between the two germline ends. CDR1 is MNHEY, CDR2 SVGAGI, per germline. CDR3 DNA sequence: TGTGCCAGCAGTTCTTCCGGGACAATCTACGAGCAGTACTTC. This gives the protein CASSSSGTIYEQYF.

The rearrangement uses TRBV28 and TRBJ1-4; D is unresolved. Germline CDR1 is MDHEN and CDR2 is SYDVKM. The CDR3 consists of 15 residues. The V end lost 1 base, the J end lost 3 bases, and 9 bases lay between the germline ends. CDR3 sequence reads: CASSLFGSANEKLFF. The DNA of the CDR3 is TGTGCCAGCAGTTTATTCGGGTCGGCTAATGAAAAACTGTTTTTT.

The rearrangement uses TRBV27 and TRBJ2-5; maybe TRBD2 (6 bases). V lost 5 bases and J lost 3, with 16 bases in between. Germline V gene lookup returns CDR1 MNHEY and CDR2 SMNVEV (reference sequence). The CDR3 sequence is 15 residues long. CDR3 sequence (DNA): TGTGCCAGCAGTGGGGCAGCGGGTGGAGAAGAGACCCAGTACTTC. This sequence encodes CASSGAAGGEETQYF.

As to this clone: This CDR3 is also generated by other DNA sequences in the sample. The rearrangement links TRBV28 to TRBJ1-5; possible D gene TRBD1, 6 bases. The CDR3 totals 14 residues. V dropped 6 bases and J dropped 8 bases, with 17 bases sitting between them. Per germline, CDR1 MDHEN and CDR2 SYDVKM. CDR3 coding DNA: TGTGCCAGCAGATATCAGGGGCGCAGGGAGCCCCAGCATTTT. It specifies CASRYQGRREPQHF.

The CDR3 DNA follows: TGCGCCAGCAGCCCTCAGCCGGGACAGGGGGCCTACGAGCAGTACTTC. It is translated as CASSPQPGQGAYEQYF. The chain carries TRBV5-1 and TRBJ2-7, with 11 nucleotides matching TRBD1. J was trimmed by 2 bases and V by 4 bases; bases with no gene match: 8. Germline assignment: CDR1 SGHRS and CDR2 YFSETQ. The CDR3 loop spans 16 amino acids.

V and J are TRBV6-1 and TRBJ2-7; 12 bases are shared with TRBD2. Trimming cost V 0 bases and J 7 bases; bases outside gene matches: 10. The CDR3 is made up of 17 amino acids. Germline V CDR1 and CDR2: MNHNS, SASEGT. The CDR3 DNA follows: TGTGCCAGCAGTGAAGCGGGGCTAGCGGGAGGGCCGCGTGAGCAGTACTTC. Protein sequence: CASSEAGLAGGPREQYF.

The chain combines TRBV27 with TRBJ1-4, with 11 bases lining up with TRBD1. The CDR3 runs to 15 residues. Germline V lookup: CDR1 MNHEY, CDR2 SMNVEV (reference sequence). Trimming cost V 5 bases and J 7 bases; bases outside gene matches: 6. The CDR3 protein is CASSRAGTGGEKLFF. In nucleotides, the CDR3 is TGTGCCAGCAGTCGAGCCGGGACAGGGGGTGAAAAACTGTTTTTT. Using reference TRBV27 and TRBJ1-4 for the parts outside the CDR3, the full variable domain is EAQVTQNPRYLITVTGKKLTVTCSQNMNHEYMSWYRQDPGLGLRQIYYSMNVEVTDKGDVPEGYKVSRKEKRNFPLILESPSPNQTSLYFCASSRAGTGGEKLFFGSGTQLSVL.

The CDR3 is CASSVGGPDQPQHF. CDR3 sequence (DNA): TGTGCCAGCAGCGTCGGGGGGCCCGATCAGCCCCAGCATTTT. The V call is TRBV5-5, the J call TRBJ1-5; TRBD1 is a possible D gene (6 bases). CDR3 size: 14 residues. Germline CDR1 SGHKS, CDR2 YYEKEE (reference sequence). The V end was cut by 4 bases, the J end by 5 bases, with 13 bases between.

The chain uses TRBV7-2 and TRBJ2-1; TRBD2 matches at 8 bases. Germline-derived CDR1 and CDR2 are SGHTA and FQGNSA. The CDR3 length is 12 residues. Trimming took 5 bases from V and 12 from J; bases not matched to a gene: 6. CDR3 nucleotides: TGTGCCAGCAGCCCCACCGCGGGAGGGCAGTTCTTC. Translating gives CASSPTAGGQFF.

The CDR3 here is CASSLSAGGSYEQYF. The CDR3 coding sequence is TGTGCCAGCAGTTTATCGGCGGGAGGTTCCTACGAGCAGTACTTC. This sequence joins TRBV27 and TRBJ2-7; 8 nucleotides match TRBD2. The CDR3 sequence is 15 residues long. In germline, CDR1 is MNHEY, CDR2 SMNVEV (reference sequence). The ends lost 0 bases at V and 1 base at J; junction bases unmatched: 2.

The chain links TRBV9 to TRBJ2-5; D may be TRBD2 (6 bases). Trimming shortened V by 6 bases and J by 3 bases, and 18 bases separated the two germline ends. CDR3 size: 15 residues. From germline, CDR1 is SGDLS and CDR2 YYNGEE. This chain's CDR3 is CASIPSTRLKETQYF. CDR3 bases: TGTGCCAGCATCCCTTCGACTAGGTTGAAAGAGACCCAGTACTTC.

This chain uses TRBV7-9 with TRBJ2-1; 10 nucleotides line up with TRBD2. V lost 5 bases to trimming and J lost 4 bases; unmatched junction nucleotides: 11. In germline, CDR1 is SEHNR, CDR2 FQNEAQ (reference sequence). The CDR3 consists of 17 residues. The CDR3 region is CASSLPPSGSGYNEQFF. In DNA form, the CDR3 reads TGTGCCAGCAGCCTCCCGCCTAGCGGGAGTGGATACAATGAGCAGTTCTTC.

This clone is a singleton in its sample. This chain uses TRBV18 with TRBJ1-5; D gene uncertain. There are 13 residues in the CDR3. Germline V gene lookup returns CDR1 KGHSH and CDR2 LQKENI. Trimming stripped 2 bases from V and 0 bases from J, with 2 bases between. CDR3 DNA: TGTGCCAGCTCACCAGATAGCAATCAGCCCCAGCATTTT. Protein sequence: CASSPDSNQPQHF.

The chain couples TRBV30 to TRBJ1-2; D is possibly TRBD1 (5 bases). CDR1 and CDR2 from the germline V gene are GTSNPN and SVGIG (reference sequence). The V gene lost 3 bases and the J gene lost 3 bases, with 11 bases spanning the gap. This CDR3 contains 13 residues. CDR3: CAWRGGRDYGYTF. For the CDR3, the DNA is TGTGCCTGGAGGGGGGGAAGGGACTATGGCTACACCTTC.